These T cell receptor beta chains were read from a single sample in a study of blood T cell repertoires in COVID-19. The assay was immunoSEQ multiplex PCR, and TCRdb's table has in-frame clones only and misses some. Here the sample spans around 77,000 clones, around 83% being singletons. Source material: peripheral blood. The source is an older man with acute or convalescent COVID-19. The CDR3 runs from the conserved cysteine through the conserved F or W. Fields, in order: V gene, D gene, clone size, J gene, CDR3 DNA, CDR3 protein. A D gene is named only where the DNA matches it firmly. Clone size is not always given. Where it is, it says once, few, many or a class for expanded clones.

>TRBV2|TRBD1|-|TRBJ2-1
TGTGCCAGCAGCGTTGACAGGGGGTCCTACAATGAGCAGTTCTTC
CASSVDRGSYNEQFF
>TRBV19|-|-|TRBJ1-6
TGTGCCAGTACGGGGAGCTATAATTCACCCCTCCACTTT
CASTGSYNSPLHF
>TRBV28|-|-|TRBJ2-7
TGTGCCAGCAGTTTTATGGCAGGCGCCTACGAGCAGTACTTC
CASSFMAGAYEQYF
>TRBV28|-|-|TRBJ2-7
TGTGCCAGCAGTTCCGGACAGATCTACGAGCAGTACTTC
CASSSGQIYEQYF
>TRBV24-1|-|-|TRBJ2-3
TGTGCCACCACCGCGGGGACTTCGACTAGCACAGATACGCAGTATTTT
CATTAGTSTSTDTQYF
>TRBV9|TRBD2|-|TRBJ2-1
TGTGCCAGCAGGGGGACTAGCGGGAAGAATGAGCAGTTCTTC
CASRGTSGKNEQFF
>TRBV5-4|-|-|TRBJ2-7
TGTGCCAGCAGCTTGTCGGGGGAGCAGTACTTC
CASSLSGEQYF
>TRBV18|TRBD2|-|TRBJ2-1
TGTGCCAGCTCACCGGTTAGCGGGGGGGAGAATGAGCAGTTCTTC
CASSPVSGGENEQFF
>TRBV24-1|TRBD1|-|TRBJ2-2
TGTGCCACCGCCGGACAGGGGAGTACCGGGGAGCTGTTTTTT
CATAGQGSTGELFF
>TRBV7-2|TRBD1|-|TRBJ1-2
TGTGCCAGCAGCTTCTCCCGACAGGGTGGAGGCTACACCTTC
CASSFSRQGGGYTF
>TRBV6-5|-|-|TRBJ1-4
TGTGCCAGCAGTTACTCGGGGGGGCATGAAAAACTGTTTTTT
CASSYSGGHEKLFF
>TRBV12-5|-|-|TRBJ2-7
TGTGCTAGTGGTCCCACCGGGACATTATCCTACGAGCAGTACTTC
CASGPTGTLSYEQYF
>TRBV19|TRBD1|-|TRBJ1-2
TGTGCCAGTGAGGACAGGGCCTATGGCTACACCTTC
CASEDRAYGYTF
>TRBV18|TRBD2|-|TRBJ2-1
TGTGCCAGCGTTGGCGGGGGGGCGAGCTCCTACAATGAGCAGTTCTTC
CASVGGGASSYNEQFF
>TRBV19|-|-|TRBJ1-2
TGTGCCAGTACTAAGGAGGGGCTGGATGGCTACACCTTC
CASTKEGLDGYTF
>TRBV7-2|-|-|TRBJ2-3
TGTGCCAGCAGCTTACTAGGAGGGGGGGCCGGGGCAGATACGCAGTATTTT
CASSLLGGGAGADTQYF
>TRBV6-5|TRBD2|once|TRBJ2-7
TGTGCCAGCACCACTAGCGGGAGACGCTACGAGCAGTACTTC
CASTTSGRRYEQYF
>TRBV3-1/TRBV3-2|-|-|TRBJ2-5
TGTGCCAGCAGCCAGACGGGTGGCGAGACCCAGTACTTC
CASSQTGGETQYF
>TRBV24-1|TRBD2|large|TRBJ2-2
TGTGCCACCAGTGATTTAGGGGGACTAGCGAGTGCCGGGGAGCTGTTTTTT
CATSDLGGLASAGELFF
>TRBV11-2|TRBD1|-|TRBJ2-7
TGTGCCAGCAGCTTAAGGTTTGTTAGACAGGGGGCCTCCTACGAGCAGTACTTC
CASSLRFVRQGASYEQYF
>TRBV18|-|few|TRBJ1-1
TGTGCCAGCTCACCAGGTGCGGTGAACACTGAAGCTTTCTTT
CASSPGAVNTEAFF
>TRBV10-1|TRBD2|-|TRBJ2-6
TGCGCCAGCAGTGGTACTAGCGGGAGTCCCTCTGGGGCCAACGTCCTGACTTTC
CASSGTSGSPSGANVLTF
>TRBV7-2|-|-|TRBJ2-3
TGTGCCAGCAGCCAAAGGGCGGGGAGCACAGATACGCAGTATTTT
CASSQRAGSTDTQYF
>TRBV7-2|-|-|TRBJ2-5
TGTGCCAGCAGCTTAGCTGGACGGACAGTAACATCCCAGTACTTC
CASSLAGRTVTSQYF
>TRBV7-2|-|-|TRBJ2-4
TGTGCCAGCAGCTTGGCGGGGCCCAAAAACATTCAGTACTTC
CASSLAGPKNIQYF
>TRBV7-9|-|-|TRBJ2-1
TGTGCCAGCAGCTTAGAGGGTCGGGGGTACAATGAGCAGTTCTTC
CASSLEGRGYNEQFF
>TRBV6-2/TRBV6-3|-|once|TRBJ1-1
TGTGCCAGCAGTTACTCCCGAGTCGACACTGAAGCTTTCTTT
CASSYSRVDTEAFF
>TRBV7-9|TRBD2|-|TRBJ2-3
TGTGCCAGCAGCTTAACTAGCGTAGAGGCAGATACGCAGTATTTT
CASSLTSVEADTQYF
>TRBV6-2/TRBV6-3|-|-|TRBJ1-1
TGTGCCAGCAGTTACTCCTTGCGACACGGGAACACTGAAGCTTTCTTT
CASSYSLRHGNTEAFF
>TRBV10-3|TRBD1|-|TRBJ2-3
TGTGCCATCAGTGACCTGACAGGGCGCACAGATACGCAGTATTTT
CAISDLTGRTDTQYF
>TRBV10-3|-|-|TRBJ2-5
TGTGCCATCAGTGAGTCCTACCAGGAGAGGGCCCAGTACTTC
CAISESYQERAQYF
>TRBV7-6|TRBD2|once|TRBJ2-7
TGTGCCAGCAGCTTACTAGCGGGGGCCTCCTACGAGCAGTACTTC
CASSLLAGASYEQYF
>TRBV19|TRBD1|-|TRBJ1-2
TGTGCCAGTAGTATAACAGGGGCTAACTATGGCTACACCTTC
CASSITGANYGYTF
>TRBV27|-|-|TRBJ2-1
TGTGCCAGCAGTAATTACCTAGGATCCAATGAGCAGTTCTTC
CASSNYLGSNEQFF
>TRBV21-1|-|-|TRBJ1-1
TGTGCCAGCAGCAAAGTGAGGCAGGGAGGAACTGAAGCTTTCTTT
CASSKVRQGGTEAFF
>TRBV7-9|TRBD2|-|TRBJ2-3
TGTGCCAGCAGCTTAGGACTAGCAGGCACAGATACGCAGTATTTT
CASSLGLAGTDTQYF
>TRBV11-2|-|-|TRBJ2-7
TGTGCCAGCGGGAGTGGTGGTCCAGGGGCGATTTACGAGCAGTACTTC
CASGSGGPGAIYEQYF
>TRBV5-6|TRBD2|-|TRBJ2-5
TGTGCCAGCAGCATGCCTAGCGGGGGGGCGTGGAAGACCCAGTACTTC
CASSMPSGGAWKTQYF
>TRBV7-3|TRBD1|-|TRBJ1-4
TGTGCCAGCAGCTTAAACCCCGCCTCAGGGGGAGTGGGTGAAAAACTGTTTTTT
CASSLNPASGGVGEKLFF
>TRBV10-3|TRBD1|-|TRBJ1-4
TGTGCCATCTCCGGGACAGGAGACCAAAAACTGTTTTTT
CAISGTGDQKLFF
>TRBV5-1|TRBD2|-|TRBJ2-5
TGCGCCAGCAGCCCAGGACTAGCGGGAGAAGAGACCCAGTACTTC
CASSPGLAGEETQYF
>TRBV5-1|-|once|TRBJ2-2
TGCGCCAGCAGCTTGGTCAGGGCCTCGAACACCGGGGAGCTGTTTTTT
CASSLVRASNTGELFF
>TRBV9|TRBD2|-|TRBJ2-1
TGTGCCAGCAGCGTAGCCGCTAGCGGTAACAATGAGCAGTTCTTC
CASSVAASGNNEQFF
>TRBV14|-|-|TRBJ2-7
TGTGCCAGCAGCCAAGCTCCCAGGTCCTACGAGCAGTACTTC
CASSQAPRSYEQYF
>TRBV6-2/TRBV6-3|-|-|TRBJ2-2
TGTGCCAGCAGTTTGGTAGTCGACGGGGAGCTGTTTTTT
CASSLVVDGELFF
>TRBV7-2|TRBD1|-|TRBJ2-1
TGTGCCAGCAGCTTGGGGGGACAGGTAAACAATGAGCAGTTCTTC
CASSLGGQVNNEQFF
>TRBV13|TRBD2|-|TRBJ2-3
TGTGCCGGGTCACCGGGACTAGCGGGGGGGAGCACAGATACGCAGTATTTT
CAGSPGLAGGSTDTQYF
>TRBV7-2|-|-|TRBJ2-1
TGTGCCAGCAGCTTAGCGCAGGTAGCGGAGCAGTTCTTC
CASSLAQVAEQFF
>TRBV10-3|TRBD2|-|TRBJ2-1
TGTGCCATCAGACCGGGACTAGCGTACAATGAGCAGTTCTTC
CAIRPGLAYNEQFF
>TRBV29-1|-|-|TRBJ2-1
TGCAGCGTCCCCCACGGAGGGCCCTACAATGAGCAGTTCTTC
CSVPHGGPYNEQFF
>TRBV29-1|-|-|TRBJ1-2
TGCAGCGTTGAGGAGGCGCCGGGCTATGGCTACACCTTC
CSVEEAPGYGYTF
>TRBV4-1|TRBD1|once|TRBJ1-4
TGCGCCAGCAGCCGATCCGGGACAGATCTTGAAAAACTGTTTTTT
CASSRSGTDLEKLFF
>TRBV3-1/TRBV3-2|TRBD1|-|TRBJ2-2
TGTGCCAGCAGCCAAGGAACAGGGGCCGGGGAGCTGTTTTTT
CASSQGTGAGELFF
>TRBV5-6|TRBD1|-|TRBJ2-6
TGTGCCAGCAGCTCGGGGACAGAATACTCTGGGGCCAACGTCCTGACTTTC
CASSSGTEYSGANVLTF
>TRBV4-3|-|-|TRBJ1-6
TGCGCCAGCAGCCAAGATCTCAGGGGCAGGACTTCACCCCTCCACTTT
CASSQDLRGRTSPLHF
>TRBV25-1|-|-|TRBJ2-3
TGTGCCAGCGGGCTCAGGCTCAACACAGATACGCAGTATTTT
CASGLRLNTDTQYF
>TRBV3-1/TRBV3-2|-|-|TRBJ1-6
TGTGCCAGCAGCCAAGAGGGGGCAAATTCACCCCTCCACTTT
CASSQEGANSPLHF
>TRBV7-7|-|-|TRBJ2-1
TGTGCCAGCAGCTTAGGTTCCGGCAATGAGCAGTTCTTC
CASSLGSGNEQFF
>TRBV7-9|-|-|TRBJ2-7
TGTGCCAGCAGCTCAGCTACAGGGATCCACGAGCAGTACTTC
CASSSATGIHEQYF
>TRBV7-9|TRBD1|-|TRBJ1-4
TGTGCCAGCAGTCAAAGGGACAGGGAAAAACTGTTTTTT
CASSQRDREKLFF